The rows below give T cell receptor beta chains drawn from one sample of a study of CDR3 diversity in severe acne. MiXCR, run by TCRdb on the PCR reads, gives a single entry per CDR3 protein. The sample includes fewer than 100,000 distinct CDR3 sequences, under 60% of them seen just once. Sequencing was carried out using blood. Every receptor here comes from a male donor in good health, without acne. CDR3s leave out the opening cysteine and the closing phenylalanine or tryptophan. D genes are given only for firm matches.

TRBD1,TRBV12-3/TRBV12-4,TRBJ1-5,ASSPGTGDQPQH
-,TRBV25-1,TRBJ1-5,ASSEAGDNNQPQH
-,TRBV5-8,TRBJ2-2,ASSSGTEIGTGELF
-,TRBV7-9,TRBJ1-1,ASSYGLSTEAF
TRBD1,TRBV20-1,TRBJ1-5,SARDMGQATINQPQH
-,TRBV7-3,TRBJ1-2,ASSVGTNYGYT
TRBD1,TRBV7-9,TRBJ1-1,ASSPHLGTGDTEAF
TRBD1,TRBV5-1,TRBJ1-1,ASSLTPGTEKEAF
TRBD2,TRBV11-2,TRBJ2-7,ASSSLAGESTEQY
-,TRBV25-1,TRBJ1-2,ASSSGRGKGYGYT
TRBD1,TRBV7-2,TRBJ1-2,ASSHDRGLDYT
-,TRBV4-1,TRBJ1-4,ASSQGPGVTNEKLF
-,TRBV9,TRBJ1-6,ASSAQGGYNSPLH
-,TRBV29-1,TRBJ1-1,SVETLESNTEAF
-,TRBV12-5,TRBJ1-1,ASARGVSGEAF
-,TRBV13,TRBJ1-2,ASSRTGDGRQGYT
-,TRBV2,TRBJ1-2,ASSGIGEYGYT
TRBD1,TRBV2,TRBJ2-3,ASRGTGGAADTQY
-,TRBV11-3,TRBJ2-7,ASSSDESYNEQFYEQY
-,TRBV6-4,TRBJ1-1,ASSDSKRNTGAF
-,TRBV12-3/TRBV12-4,TRBJ1-6,ASSFRRASPLH
TRBD2,TRBV6-1,TRBJ2-7,ASGSGGAYEQY
TRBD2,TRBV19,TRBJ2-1,ASRPGSGRGEQF
-,TRBV5-5,TRBJ2-2,ASSLAGILTGELF
-,TRBV27,TRBJ1-4,ASSSWGGGEKLF
TRBD2,TRBV20-1,TRBJ2-7,SAAPGTSPHEQY
-,TRBV7-9,TRBJ2-2,ASSFLGHPNTRELF
TRBD1,TRBV25-1,TRBJ1-5,ASSSHLGQGNNQPQH
-,TRBV24-1,TRBJ2-5,ATSDPNQPQHFGDGTQY
TRBD1,TRBV10-2,TRBJ2-1,ASRGQGAIEQF
TRBD2,TRBV6-4,TRBJ2-1,ASVTSGMNEQF
-,TRBV7-9,TRBJ2-7,ASSLYRQMGSYEQY
TRBD1,TRBV6-1,TRBJ1-1,ASIPPQGANTEAF
TRBD1,TRBV20-1,TRBJ1-6,STRDAGGPNSPLH
-,TRBV7-8,TRBJ1-2,ASSQEGRYGYT
TRBD2,TRBV10-3,TRBJ2-1,AISEIAGGRHEQF
-,TRBV5-1,TRBJ2-1,ASSLGGVRDEQF
-,TRBV7-9,TRBJ1-5,ASSLRGNQPQH
-,TRBV12-3/TRBV12-4,TRBJ1-1,ASSLAQWGDTEAF
TRBD1,TRBV20-1,TRBJ2-3,SAKIDQGVNEQY
TRBD1,TRBV12-3/TRBV12-4,-,ASSLGVGTGNEQY
-,TRBV6-5,TRBJ2-2,ASRRGTNTGELF
TRBD1,TRBV5-5,TRBJ2-7,ASSLGPTGWHEQY
TRBD1,TRBV29-1,TRBJ2-5,SVEGQGRETQY